The rows below give T cell receptor beta chains drawn from one sample of a study of beta chain features in type 1 diabetes. The method was immunoSEQ multiplex PCR; TCRdb's version includes in-frame clones alone and lacks a portion of them. This sample has 200,000 to 250,000 clones; roughly a tenth occur once, and the top ten carry 1% to 1.5%. Material: central memory CD4+ T cells from blood. These receptors were taken from a man between 18 and 35 years old in good health. CDR3s include the opening cysteine and the closing phenylalanine or tryptophan. A D gene is named only where the DNA matches it firmly. A row's size may be missing; if present it is once, few, many or a size class.

J: TRBJ2-2
size: few
V: TRBV7-3
D: NA
DNA: TGTGCCAGCAGCTCCTCCGGGACCAGCACCGGGGAGCTGTTTTTT
CDR3: CASSSSGTSTGELFF

J: TRBJ2-3
size: few
V: TRBV7-6
D: NA
DNA: TGTGCCAGCAGCAGGGGGGACGATTTTGATACGCAGTATTTT
CDR3: CASSRGDDFDTQYF

J: TRBJ2-3
size: NA
V: TRBV6-1
D: TRBD1
DNA: TGTGCCAGCAGTGACAGGGGGCTGGCGGGCACAGATACGCAGTATTTT
CDR3: CASSDRGLAGTDTQYF

J: TRBJ2-5
size: NA
V: TRBV7-9
D: NA
DNA: TGTGCCAGCAGCCCTAGGGACCCCAGGCGGGGTTCGGGGACCCAGTACTTC
CDR3: CASSPRDPRRGSGTQYF

J: TRBJ2-1
size: NA
V: TRBV5-1
D: TRBD2
DNA: TGCGCCAGCAGCCTCCTAGCGGGAGGGCCTGGGGAGCAGTTCTTC
CDR3: CASSLLAGGPGEQFF

J: TRBJ2-1
size: many
V: TRBV4-1
D: NA
DNA: TGCGCCAGCAGCACCCCGACAGGTGGGTTCGGCAATGAGCAGTTCTTC
CDR3: CASSTPTGGFGNEQFF

J: TRBJ2-5
size: few
V: TRBV30
D: NA
DNA: TGTGCCTGGAGTGGTCGAGGGTGGGAGTACCAAGAGACCCAGTACTTC
CDR3: CAWSGRGWEYQETQYF

J: TRBJ1-1
size: NA
V: TRBV29-1
D: NA
DNA: TGCATCGTTGAAGATCAAGGGGGGTACACTGAAGCTTTCTTT
CDR3: CIVEDQGGYTEAFF

J: TRBJ1-2
size: few
V: TRBV5-1
D: NA
DNA: TGCGCCAGCATGACAGTCCCGACTAACTATGGCTACACCTTC
CDR3: CASMTVPTNYGYTF

J: TRBJ2-5
size: NA
V: TRBV7-2
D: NA
DNA: TGTGCCAGCAGCTTTAACGGGAGAATAGGCGAGACCCAGTACTTC
CDR3: CASSFNGRIGETQYF

J: TRBJ1-4
size: NA
V: TRBV7-2
D: NA
DNA: TGTGCCAGCAGCTTAGCGGGGGTACCTAATGAAAAACTGTTTTTT
CDR3: CASSLAGVPNEKLFF

J: TRBJ2-5
size: once
V: TRBV11-2
D: NA
DNA: TGTGCCAGCAGCTCCGAGGACCCCAACCCGTACTTC
CDR3: CASSSEDPNPYF

J: TRBJ2-6
size: few
V: TRBV5-4
D: NA
DNA: TGTGCCAGCAGCTCTGGGGCCAACGTCCTGACTTTC
CDR3: CASSSGANVLTF

J: TRBJ1-5
size: few
V: TRBV25-1
D: NA
DNA: TGTGCCAGCAGTGAATCGGGAGGGGATCAGCCCCAGCATTTT
CDR3: CASSESGGDQPQHF

J: TRBJ2-3
size: NA
V: TRBV7-9
D: NA
DNA: TGTGCCAGCAGCGTATCAGGGGATACGCAGTATTTT
CDR3: CASSVSGDTQYF

J: TRBJ1-4
size: NA
V: TRBV18
D: NA
DNA: TGTGCCAGCTCACCAGACCAGAGAAATGAAAAACTGTTTTTT
CDR3: CASSPDQRNEKLFF

J: TRBJ2-1
size: NA
V: TRBV19
D: NA
DNA: TGTGCCAGTAGTAGCGACAGATACAATGAGCAGTTCTTC
CDR3: CASSSDRYNEQFF

J: TRBJ2-2
size: few
V: TRBV29-1
D: NA
DNA: TGCAGCGTTGAAACCGCCCGGGACACCGCGCTTAGGCCCGGGGAGCTGTTTTTT
CDR3: CSVETARDTALRPGELFF

J: TRBJ2-1
size: NA
V: TRBV28
D: NA
DNA: TGTGCCAGCAGTTTAATTGCAACAGTTGAGCAGTTCTTC
CDR3: CASSLIATVEQFF

J: TRBJ2-7
size: few
V: TRBV11-1
D: NA
DNA: TGTGCCAGCAGCTTAGGTTACCAGACTACCTACGAGCAGTACTTC
CDR3: CASSLGYQTTYEQYF

J: TRBJ2-3
size: few
V: TRBV27
D: NA
DNA: TGTGCCAGCAGTTTAAACGGCAGGGGTTCAACAGATACGCAGTATTTT
CDR3: CASSLNGRGSTDTQYF

J: TRBJ2-7
size: NA
V: TRBV6-5
D: NA
DNA: TGTGCCAGCAGGGAGGGGGGAACCTACGAGCAGTACTTC
CDR3: CASREGGTYEQYF

J: TRBJ2-3
size: NA
V: TRBV4-2
D: NA
DNA: TGTGCCAGCAGCCAAGAACAGTCAAGAACAGATACGCAGTATTTT
CDR3: CASSQEQSRTDTQYF

J: TRBJ2-3
size: many
V: TRBV19
D: NA
DNA: TGTGCCAGTAGTATAGCGGGATCTAGCACAGATACGCAGTATTTT
CDR3: CASSIAGSSTDTQYF

J: TRBJ2-1
size: few
V: TRBV20-1
D: NA
DNA: TGCAGTGCTAATGGGAATAATGAGCAGTTCTTC
CDR3: CSANGNNEQFF

J: TRBJ1-5
size: NA
V: TRBV27
D: TRBD1
DNA: TGTGCCAGCAGTTTATTAGGACAGGGGGCTTTTCAGCCCCAGCATTTT
CDR3: CASSLLGQGAFQPQHF

J: TRBJ2-5
size: few
V: TRBV7-2
D: TRBD1
DNA: TGTGCCAGCAGCTTACGGGACAGGGTACAGACCCAGTACTTC
CDR3: CASSLRDRVQTQYF

J: TRBJ2-1
size: many
V: TRBV7-6
D: NA
DNA: TGTGCCAGCAGCTTCGAGGCTGAGCAGTTCTTC
CDR3: CASSFEAEQFF

J: TRBJ2-3
size: many
V: TRBV4-3
D: NA
DNA: TGCGCCAGCAGCCAAGAATCGATAGGGCGGAGTACGCAGTATTTT
CDR3: CASSQESIGRSTQYF

J: TRBJ2-1
size: NA
V: TRBV18
D: TRBD2
DNA: TGTGCCAGCTCAGGGGGACTAGGGGTCCATGAGCAGTTCTTC
CDR3: CASSGGLGVHEQFF

J: TRBJ2-3
size: few
V: TRBV18
D: NA
DNA: TGTGCCAGCTCCGAGGGGGTGACCTGGGCCGCAGATACGCAGTATTTT
CDR3: CASSEGVTWAADTQYF

J: TRBJ2-3
size: once
V: TRBV7-2
D: NA
DNA: TGTGCCAGCAGCTTAGGGCGGATTAGCACAGATACGCAGTATTTT
CDR3: CASSLGRISTDTQYF

J: TRBJ2-2
size: NA
V: TRBV13
D: NA
DNA: TGTGCCAGCAGCCATGGGGGAGTACGGAACACCGGGGAGCTGTTTTTT
CDR3: CASSHGGVRNTGELFF

J: TRBJ2-2
size: medium-sized
V: TRBV28
D: NA
DNA: TGTGCCAGCAGTTTATGGGCGGGGCACGGGGAGCTGTTTTTT
CDR3: CASSLWAGHGELFF

J: TRBJ2-7
size: few
V: TRBV15
D: TRBD2
DNA: TGTGCCACCAGCAGAGAAGGCGGGGGCTACGAGCAGTACTTC
CDR3: CATSREGGGYEQYF